The entry below describes one T cell receptor (beta chain). Its antigen is as yet unknown. The isolated RNA, all of it, was reverse transcribed, so expressed TCRB transcripts were what got sequenced. This table comes from immunoSEQ multiplex PCR, and its TCRdb copy is limited to in-frame clones, with some not included. This sample has just over 450,000 clones, with around 30% found just once. This sample is part of a study of beta chain features in type 1 diabetes. Study-level results: The question left open here concerned HLA type influencing TCRB rearrangement.

The CDR3 is 14 residues long. Deletions cut 4 bases from V and 7 bases from J, with 15 bases between. CDR1 SGDLS and CDR2 YYNGEE come from the germline V gene. The rearrangement uses TRBV9 and TRBJ2-1; D gene uncertain. The origin of this receptor is a man aged 18 to 29 in good health. Material for sequencing was naive CD4+ T cells from blood. The DNA of the CDR3 is TGTGCCAGCAGCCCCTGGGTAGCCACTAATGAGCAGTTCTTC. Translated: CASSPWVATNEQFF.